This T cell receptor beta chain was observed in a study of T cells in Graves' hyperthyroidism and ophthalmopathy. Broader study findings: Blood held most thyroid clonotypes expanded above 0.001 frequency.

CDR1 and CDR2 (germline): SGDLS, YYNGEE. V dropped 4 bases and J dropped 2; count of bases not matched to a gene: 10. This CDR3 contains 17 residues. Concerning this clonotype itself: What it binds is not known.

The source material, RNA transcripts, was used to amplify TCR beta CDR3 regions. First-round RT-PCR with HTBI primers amplified the TCR CDR3 region. Each CDR3 protein is one row after TCRdb ran MiXCR on the multiplex PCR reads. Of a few hundred thousand distinct CDR3 sequences in the sample, around 18% were seen once. Sequences were obtained from blood. This TCR came from a man between 18 and 35 years old with Graves' ophthalmopathy. The chain uses TRBV9 and TRBJ2-3; 10 nucleotides agree with TRBD2. This CDR3 reads CASSYRTSGGTTDTQYF. The CDR3 DNA reads TGTGCCAGCAGCTATCGGACTAGCGGTGGAACCACAGATACGCAGTATTTT.